This TCR beta chain is from a study of blood T cell repertoires in COVID-19. The overall study: Samples of COVID-19 (acute and convalescent) were obtained from the United States, Italy and Spain. PBMCs, B-cell-depleted T cells, or T cells provided the cDNA or gDNA that made up the material.

In the original workflow: Quantification of nucleated cells was approximated via reference gene primer amplification. TCRdb's table, derived via immunoSEQ multiplex PCR, lists solely in-frame clones and lacks some. V, J and clone size reflect that table, while D and trimming were determined from the DNA. The sample has around 280,000 clones; about nine tenths are singletons. Losses at the gene ends were 7 bases for V and 1 base for J; bases not matched to a gene: 3. CDR1 is LNHDA and CDR2 is SQIVND in the germline V gene (reference sequence). The CDR3 has 14 amino acids. Material: peripheral blood. The V gene is TRBV19, the J gene TRBJ1-1, with 10 bases identical to TRBD1. The source is a woman aged 50 to 60 who had recovered from COVID-19. The CDR3 here is CASTRTGGNTEAFF. For the CDR3, the DNA is TGTGCCAGTACCAGGACAGGGGGGAACACTGAAGCTTTCTTT.